These T cell receptor beta chains were read from a single sample in a study of molecular identifiers for immune sequencing clone quantification. One entry per CDR3 protein, called by TCRdb with MiXCR from the PCR reads. The data contain tens of thousands of distinct CDR3 sequences, roughly 18% of them seen just once; the ten biggest clones take up around 7%. The sample taken for sequencing was naive CD8+ T cells from blood, with Jurkat cell RNA spiked in. Receptor source: a human donor in good health. Some libraries in this study had Jurkat cell RNA spiked in. The CDR3 runs from the conserved cysteine through the conserved F or W. Each record gives: clone size, J gene, V gene, D gene, CDR3 protein. D genes are given only for firm matches. Size is stated for part of the rows, as once, few or many counts, or as a class when the clone is expanded.

many	TRBJ1-3	TRBV19	NA	CASRDWEQSGNTIYF
few	TRBJ2-7	TRBV20-1	NA	CSASSNSEQYF
many	TRBJ2-1	TRBV5-1	TRBD2	CASSLAALAGVERFF
many	TRBJ2-3	TRBV12-3/TRBV12-4	NA	CASSLTTQDTQYF
few	TRBJ2-1	TRBV21-1	NA	CASSLRWGSWQFF
many	TRBJ2-7	TRBV24-1	NA	CATSERQRHFYEQYF
NA	TRBJ2-2	TRBV28	NA	CASSFWDTGEPFF
NA	TRBJ2-7	TRBV6-6	NA	CASSYSNSLPIYEQYF
many	TRBJ2-3	TRBV5-6	TRBD2	CASSLANLAGGDTQYF
few	TRBJ2-1	TRBV7-6	NA	CASSLALSGYNEQFF
medium-sized	TRBJ1-2	TRBV12-3/TRBV12-4	NA	CASSLGTGSYGYTF
NA	TRBJ2-1	TRBV4-2	TRBD2	CASSQPTEGLAGATSYNEQFF
NA	TRBJ1-6	TRBV18	TRBD1	CASSLTGDNSPLHF
few	TRBJ2-1	TRBV10-2	TRBD2	CASSEWTSGYYNEQFF
NA	TRBJ2-3	TRBV7-6	NA	CASSSLGGRVGTDTQYF
many	TRBJ2-1	TRBV27	NA	CASSFSAGFNNEQFF
many	TRBJ1-1	TRBV24-1	NA	CVTSAPDGRTNEAFF
NA	TRBJ2-7	TRBV12-3/TRBV12-4	NA	CASSQTIVGPEQYF
many	TRBJ2-1	TRBV29-1	TRBD1	CSVTGTGSYNEQFF
many	TRBJ2-2	TRBV7-3	NA	CASSPGGATGELFF
NA	TRBJ2-2	TRBV6-1	TRBD1	CASSEADRRNTGELFF
few	TRBJ1-4	TRBV6-5	NA	CASSYEQSNEKLFF
NA	TRBJ2-3	TRBV29-1	TRBD2	CSGLGTSRDTQYF
many	TRBJ2-4	TRBV15	NA	CATTGTLAKNIQYF
many	TRBJ2-7	TRBV7-9	NA	CASSPRGGYSEQYF
many	TRBJ2-7	TRBV27	NA	CASRASGSPDHEQYF
many	TRBJ1-5	TRBV21-1	NA	CASSKAPHSNQPQHF
many	TRBJ2-1	TRBV4-1	NA	CASSQDSAAGSYNEQFF
many	TRBJ2-1	TRBV18	NA	CASSPGGGNAFNEQFF
many	TRBJ2-7	TRBV28	NA	CASSLQYEQYF
many	TRBJ2-7	TRBV14	NA	CASSQDTWSPPYEQYF
many	TRBJ2-7	TRBV7-2	TRBD2	CASSLLAGLAGLTEQYF
many	TRBJ2-3	TRBV7-2	TRBD1	CASSLYPDRVKDTQYF
many	TRBJ2-7	TRBV27	TRBD2	CASSLPGTRKYEQYF
many	TRBJ1-6	TRBV6-5	NA	CASSYAGDGNSPLHF
many	TRBJ2-1	TRBV5-6	TRBD2	CASSLGPGLVYNEQFF
many	TRBJ2-1	TRBV7-9	NA	CASSSPSGAYNEQFF
few	TRBJ2-6	TRBV5-5	TRBD1	CASSIDRGLGANVLTF
many	TRBJ2-1	TRBV5-5	NA	CASSSTRVSWDEQFF
few	TRBJ1-2	TRBV6-2/TRBV6-3	TRBD1	CASSYYLKGQGNGYTF
many	TRBJ1-6	TRBV28	NA	CASSKANREISPLHF
NA	TRBJ2-5	TRBV7-6	TRBD1	CASSLALDRGETQYF
few	TRBJ2-1	TRBV12-3/TRBV12-4	NA	CASRFRRDEQFF
many	TRBJ2-1	TRBV9	NA	CASSPTGAEQFF
NA	TRBJ2-5	TRBV3-1	TRBD1	CASSQGTGDQGTQYF
few	TRBJ1-2	TRBV10-3	NA	CAISESPRAYGYTF
many	TRBJ2-5	TRBV12-3/TRBV12-4	TRBD2	CASSPSGRYQETQYF
once	TRBJ2-5	TRBV2	NA	CASSEHLSWGYQETQCF
many	TRBJ2-2	TRBV6-1	NA	CASSAAELVNTGELFF